What follows are 4 T cell receptor beta chains derived from one specimen sequenced in a study of post-analysis software for immune sequencing data. These receptors are not linked to any known antigen. Unique molecular identifiers were built into the TCR beta cDNA libraries. Using its own MiXCR run on the PCR reads, TCRdb lists one record per CDR3 protein. In the table there are about 200,000 distinct CDR3 sequences, 25% to 30% of which are singletons. Study results and caveats: Higher frequency in patients than in controls was seen for about five TRBV segments, with TRBV5-6, TRBV5-1 and TRBV20-1 among them.

Material for sequencing was blood. Source of these receptors: a girl aged 2-17 years with multiple sclerosis.

As for this clonotype: This clone may be a read error of a much larger clone one base away. The V call is TRBV29-1, the J call TRBJ2-4; D is perhaps TRBD1 (5 bases). The CDR3 covers 15 residues. In germline, CDR1 is SQVTM, CDR2 ANQGSEA. As DNA, the CDR3 is TGCAGCACTTCTGGGGCGGCAGTAGCCAAAGACATTCAGTACTTC. Its translation is CSTSGAAVAKDIQYF.

The sample holds a few counts of this clonotype. The chain has TRBV2 and TRBJ1-4; unclear D gene. There are 11 residues in the CDR3. The V gene's germline CDR1 is SNHLY and CDR2 FYNNEI. Trimming removed 7 bases from V and 7 bases from J, with 7 bases in between. The CDR3 sequence is CASNVGEKLFF. The CDR3 DNA is TGTGCCAGCAACGTGGGTGAAAAACTGTTTTTT.

In this sample, this clonotype turned up many times. The chain links TRBV30 to TRBJ1-4; D call uncertain. From germline, CDR1 is GTSNPN and CDR2 SVGIG (reference sequence). The CDR3 covers 11 residues. V gave up 3 bases and J gave up 13 bases, with 12 bases separating them. The CDR3 sequence is CAWRDRWRLFF. The CDR3, as DNA: TGTGCCTGGAGGGACCGGTGGAGACTGTTTTTT.

The genes are TRBV10-1 and TRBJ2-3, with no clear D. This CDR3 region has 13 residues. Germline CDR1 and CDR2: WNHNN and SYGVQD (reference sequence). V was pared by 0 bases and J by 5 bases, with 6 bases between. CDR3 protein: CASSESDLDTQYF. The CDR3 DNA is TGCGCCAGCAGTGAGTCGGATCTAGATACGCAGTATTTT.